This TCR beta chain was found in a study of blood T cell repertoires in COVID-19. Clones were sequenced by immunoSEQ multiplex PCR, and TCRdb holds only the in-frame ones, with some missing. The table shows 380,000 or so clones, with 88% occurring only once. The length of the CDR3 is 15 residues. The V and J ends lost 7 bases and 6 bases, in that order; junction bases with no gene match: 9. In germline, CDR1 is LNHDA, CDR2 SQIVND (reference sequence). The chain employs TRBV19 and TRBJ2-1; 10 bases match TRBD1. Sample: PBMCs or T cells enriched from blood (not recorded which). This sequence was found in a young woman with acute COVID-19. The CDR3 loop is CASNIDGTGANEQFF. Written as DNA, the CDR3 is TGTGCCAGTAACATAGACGGGACAGGGGCCAATGAGCAGTTCTTC.